This T cell receptor beta chain stems from a study of blood T cell repertoires in COVID-19. Study context: There were acute and convalescent COVID-19 samples, and they came from the United States, Italy and Spain. PBMCs, B-cell-depleted T cells, or T cells provided the cDNA or gDNA that made up the material.

This CDR3 region has 14 residues. Trimming removed 8 bases from V and 7 bases from J; junction bases left unmatched: 11. Germline CDR1 MNHEY, CDR2 SMNVEV (reference sequence). Authors' processing steps: The assay estimated nucleated cells by amplifying reference gene primers. Here immunoSEQ multiplex PCR was the method, and the copy in TCRdb shows in-frame clones only, minus some. The V and J calls and clone size were taken over from that table, and D and trimming were inferred from the DNA. The sample contains approximately 410,000 clones, 86% of which appear only once. There are a few counts of this clone.

V gene TRBV27 combines with J gene TRBJ1-5, with 7 bases lining up with TRBD1. Sequencing input: peripheral blood. The clonotype originates from a woman aged 25 to 39 with active or convalescent COVID-19. The CDR3 spells CASRGQAGQQPQHF. For the CDR3, the DNA is TGTGCCAGCCGTGGACAGGCCGGGCAGCAGCCCCAGCATTTT.